One sample yielded the 29 T cell receptor beta chains listed below, sequenced in a study of cytomegalovirus exposure and HLA in healthy donors. Clones were read by immunoSEQ multiplex PCR, and TCRdb kept only the in-frame ones, dropping some. The repertoire holds 100,000 to 150,000 clones, about nine tenths seen once, with 2% in the top ten. The source material was PBMCs. These receptors were collected from a woman younger than 30 in good health and CMV-seronegative.

The chain carries TRBV7-6 and TRBJ1-2; D possibly corresponds to TRBD1 (5 bases). Germline V gives CDR1 SGHVS, CDR2 FNYEAQ. Between the trimmed V and J ends, which lost 5 bases and 2 bases, there was a span of 18 bases. The CDR3 has 16 residues. The CDR3 DNA is TGTGCCAGCAGCCCAATCATAGGGGTCCTAAACTATGGCTACACCTTC. This sequence encodes CASSPIIGVLNYGYTF.

The V and J genes are TRBV28 and TRBJ2-5; tentatively, D is TRBD2 (6 bases). CDR3 length: 13 residues. Per germline, CDR1 MDHEN and CDR2 SYDVKM. The V gene lost 6 bases and the J gene lost 5 bases, with 13 bases spanning the gap. The DNA of the CDR3 is TGTGCCAGCAGCTCCGGGGGAAAGGAGACCCAGTACTTC. Amino acid sequence: CASSSGGKETQYF. Complete variable domain (other parts from reference TRBV28 and TRBJ2-5): DVKVTQSSRYLVKRTGEKVFLECVQDMDHENMFWYRQDPGLGLRLIYFSYDVKMKEKGDIPEGYSVSREKKERFSLILESASTNQTSMYLCASSSGGKETQYFGPGTRLLVL.

This clone has more than one count but fewer than ten. The gene calls are TRBV2 and TRBJ1-5, with D maybe TRBD1 (6 bases). Germline V gene data show CDR1 as SNHLY and CDR2 as FYNNEI. CDR3 length: 15 residues. The ends were cut back, 6 bases at V and 0 bases at J, with 12 bases in the middle. The CDR3 here is CASRKTGTSNQPQHF. DNA for the CDR3: TGTGCCAGCAGGAAAACAGGGACTAGCAATCAGCCCCAGCATTTT. Full variable domain (remainder filled in from reference TRBV2 and TRBJ1-5): EPEVTQTPSHQVTQMGQEVILRCVPISNHLYFYWYRQILGQKVEFLVSFYNNEISEKSEIFDDQFSVERPDGSNFTLKIRSTKLEDSAMYFCASRKTGTSNQPQHFGDGTRLSIL.

Only a few counts were recorded for this clone. The chain links TRBV6-1 to TRBJ2-7; TRBD1 matches at 7 bases. With V trimmed by 4 bases and J by 0 bases, 9 bases remained unmatched. The CDR3 spans 16 residues. Germline CDR1 reads MNHNS; CDR2 reads SASEGT. CDR3 sequence reads: CASSAQPGQFSYEQYF. The CDR3 nucleotides read TGTGCCAGCAGTGCGCAACCGGGACAGTTCTCCTACGAGCAGTACTTC.

The chain carries TRBV28 and TRBJ2-7; the D gene is possibly TRBD1 (6 bases). Per the germline V gene, CDR1 is MDHEN and CDR2 is SYDVKM. The CDR3 spans 17 residues. Trimming removed 4 bases from V and 4 bases from J, with 23 bases in between. CDR3 DNA sequence: TGTGCCAGCAGTTCCCCCCCAGGGGCCTCGGCCTTGTACGAGCAGTACTTC. Translated, it gives CASSSPPGASALYEQYF.

The chain has TRBV5-6 and TRBJ1-1; no definite D call. From germline, CDR1 is SGHDT and CDR2 YYEEEE. The V gene lost 3 bases and the J gene lost 5 bases, with 11 bases spanning the gap. This CDR3 comprises 13 residues. Here the CDR3 DNA reads TGTGCCAGCAGCTCCGTCAGCGGTACTGAAGCTTTCTTT. Amino acids: CASSSVSGTEAFF.

The CDR3: CASSSSISLGEQYF. The CDR3, as DNA: TGTGCCAGCAGTTCGTCCATCTCCCTCGGCGAGCAGTACTTC. The J gene is TRBJ2-7, the V gene TRBV6-1; no clear D gene. The CDR3 spans 14 residues. The germline V gene encodes CDR1 MNHNS and CDR2 SASEGT. Trimming removed 5 bases from V and 6 bases from J, with 17 bases in between.

The V call is TRBV6-5, the J call TRBJ2-7; possible D gene TRBD2, 5 bases. V dropped 8 bases and J dropped 4 bases, with 15 bases sitting between them. The CDR3 is 13 residues long. Germline-derived CDR1 and CDR2 are MNHEY and SVGAGI. This chain's CDR3 is CASFGEPYYEQYF. CDR3 sequence (DNA): TGTGCCAGCTTTGGGGAGCCCTATTACGAGCAGTACTTC.

The CDR3 coding sequence is TGTGCCAGCAGCCTGATGCTAGCGGCGGGAGGGGCAGATACGCAGTATTTT. Protein product: CASSLMLAAGGADTQYF. The chain carries TRBV11-2 and TRBJ2-3; 9 bases fit TRBD2. V was clipped by 5 bases and J by 4 bases; unmatched bases: 13. CDR1 and CDR2 (germline): SGHAT, FQNNGV. The CDR3 length is 17 residues.

The V call is TRBV2, the J call TRBJ2-3, with D possibly TRBD1 on 6 matching bases. From germline, CDR1 is SNHLY and CDR2 FYNNEI. V was pared by 3 bases and J by 6 bases, with 13 bases between. CDR3 length: 14 residues. The CDR3, as DNA: TGTGCCAGCAGTGATTTTTCTAGGGGGGATACGCAGTATTTT. As protein: CASSDFSRGDTQYF.

Only a few counts were recorded for this clone. The rearrangement links TRBV4-1 to TRBJ2-1, with D tentatively TRBD1 (6 bases). Germline assignment: CDR1 MGHRA and CDR2 YSYEKL. V was shortened by 4 bases and J by 4 bases, with 14 bases between the two germline ends. This CDR3 is built from 15 residues. CDR3 sequence reads: CASSRIWTVYNEQFF. The CDR3 region has the DNA TGCGCCAGCAGCCGGATATGGACAGTTTACAATGAGCAGTTCTTC.

This clone was observed many times. The rearrangement joins TRBV2 to TRBJ1-1; D unclear. CDR3 length: 13 amino acids. Germline CDR1 reads SNHLY; CDR2 reads FYNNEI. The ends were cut back, 5 bases at V and 1 base at J, with 8 bases in the middle. CDR3 sequence (DNA): TGTGCCAGCAGTACCCACAGGAACACTGAAGCTTTCTTT. Amino acids: CASSTHRNTEAFF.

V usage is TRBV29-1 and J usage is TRBJ2-5; possible D gene TRBD2, 6 bases. The V and J ends lost 2 bases and 5 bases respectively, with 12 bases between them. The CDR3 loop spans 13 amino acids. CDR1 and CDR2 (germline): SQVTM, ANQGSEA. The CDR3, as DNA: TGCAGCGTTGAATCCGGGGGTTCGGAGACCCAGTACTTC. This gives the protein CSVESGGSETQYF. Full variable domain (rest looked up from reference TRBV29-1 and TRBJ2-5): SAVISQKPSRDICQRGTSLTIQCQVDSQVTMMFWYRQQPGQSLTLIATANQGSEATYESGFVIDKFPISRPNLTFSTLTVSNMSPEDSSIYLCSVESGGSETQYFGPGTRLLVL.

This chain connects TRBV5-1 to TRBJ1-2, with 12 bases fitting TRBD1. The CDR3 length is 15 residues. Germline assignment: CDR1 SGHRS and CDR2 YFSETQ. V shed 3 bases and J 4 bases; nucleotides not matched to a gene: 4. CDR3 residues: CASSSGTGGGYGYTF. CDR3 nucleotide sequence: TGCGCCAGCAGCTCCGGGACAGGGGGCGGCTATGGCTACACCTTC.

The sample holds one count of this clone. DNA of the CDR3: TGTGCCAGTAGTAGTGTTAGCGGGGTCTCCTACGAGCAGTACTTC. Protein: CASSSVSGVSYEQYF. J is TRBJ2-7 and V is TRBV19, with 8 bases identical to TRBD2. Trimming removed 4 bases from V and 0 bases from J; junction bases left unmatched: 5. In germline, CDR1 is LNHDA, CDR2 SQIVND (reference sequence). This CDR3 contains 15 residues.

The gene calls are TRBV2 and TRBJ1-2, with no clear D. The V and J ends lost 10 bases and 0 bases respectively, with 12 bases between them. Germline V CDR1 and CDR2: SNHLY, FYNNEI. The CDR3 is 13 amino acids. As DNA, the CDR3 is TGTGCCACCGGAAAGGGAGCTAACTATGGCTACACCTTC. This translates into CATGKGANYGYTF.

The chain recombines TRBV5-4 with TRBJ2-7; tentative D call: TRBD1 (5 bases). The CDR3 totals 14 residues. V lost 0 bases, J lost 3 bases, and 10 bases lay in between. CDR1 and CDR2 (germline): SGHNT, YYREEE (reference sequence). The CDR3: CASSLGQGRYEQYF. The CDR3 DNA follows: TGTGCCAGCAGCTTGGGGCAGGGCCGCTACGAGCAGTACTTC.

The rearrangement links TRBV9 to TRBJ2-2; D possibly corresponds to TRBD2 (5 bases). Trimming took 4 bases from V and 4 from J, leaving 14 bases between them. The CDR3 is made up of 15 amino acids. The germline CDR1 and CDR2 sequences are SGDLS and YYNGEE. The CDR3 sequence: CASSSPTRGTGELFF. The DNA of the CDR3 is TGTGCCAGCAGCTCCCCGACCCGGGGCACCGGGGAGCTGTTTTTT.

The J gene is TRBJ2-5, the V gene TRBV5-4, with 12 positions matching TRBD2. Germline lookup yields CDR1 SGHNT and CDR2 YYREEE (reference sequence). Trimming cost V 2 bases and J 4 bases; bases outside gene matches: 3. The CDR3 is 15 residues long. In DNA form, the CDR3 reads TGTGCCAGCAGCTTTGGACTAGCGGGAAGAGAGACCCAGTACTTC. This codes for CASSFGLAGRETQYF.

J is TRBJ2-1 and V is TRBV11-2; 8 bases align to TRBD2. With 1 base clipped from V and 2 bases from J, the junction kept 10 bases outside the gene matches. The CDR3 length is 18 residues. Per germline, CDR1 SGHAT and CDR2 FQNNGV. Here the CDR3 DNA reads TGTGCCAGCAGCTTAGCCAGCGGGAGCGCCTCAGCCTACAATGAGCAGTTCTTC. Its translation: CASSLASGSASAYNEQFF.

The chain joins TRBV5-1 to TRBJ2-7; D perhaps matches TRBD1 (6 bases). This CDR3 spans 13 amino acids. Trimming left V 0 bases short and J 3 bases short, with 7 bases between. Germline CDR1 is SGHRS and CDR2 is YFSETQ. In nucleotides, the CDR3 is TGCGCCAGCAGCTTGGGACAGGACTACGAGCAGTACTTC. It is translated as CASSLGQDYEQYF.

This clone is a singleton in its sample. The gene calls are TRBV13 and TRBJ1-1; no clear D. The ends were cut back, 0 bases at V and 7 bases at J, with 15 bases in the middle. This CDR3 has 15 residues. The germline V gene encodes CDR1 PRHDT and CDR2 FYEKMQ (reference sequence). CDR3 coding DNA: TGTGCCAGCAGCTTAGGTCTGACATCCGGTAATGAAGCTTTCTTT. This translates into CASSLGLTSGNEAFF.

The chain links TRBV27 to TRBJ2-7; D is ambiguous. Looked up from germline, CDR1 is MNHEY and CDR2 is SMNVEV (reference sequence). This CDR3 is 13 amino acids long. V lost 3 bases, J lost 2 bases, and 8 bases lay in between. The CDR3 spells CASSFLTPYEQYF. In DNA form, the CDR3 reads TGTGCCAGCAGTTTTCTGACTCCCTACGAGCAGTACTTC.

The V call is TRBV4-1, the J call TRBJ1-3; no clear D gene. Trimming cost V 1 base and J 6 bases, with 7 bases left between them. Germline assignment: CDR1 MGHRA and CDR2 YSYEKL. The CDR3 loop spans 13 amino acids. The DNA for the CDR3 is TGCGCCAGCAGCCAAGCCAGTGTAAACACCATATATTTT. Amino acid sequence: CASSQASVNTIYF.

The gene calls are TRBV27 and TRBJ1-1, with TRBD1 as a possible D gene (5 bases). This CDR3 is built from 13 residues. Trimming removed 5 bases from V and 2 bases from J, with 9 bases in between. Germline V CDR1 and CDR2: MNHEY, SMNVEV (reference sequence). The CDR3 region has the DNA TGTGCCAGCAGTGTCAGGGATAACACTGAAGCTTTCTTT. It is translated as CASSVRDNTEAFF.

Only one count was recorded for this clone. V usage is TRBV10-3 and J usage is TRBJ2-3; TRBD2 matches at 10 bases. The CDR3 contains 14 residues. Germline V gives CDR1 ENHRY, CDR2 SYGVKD. V shed 11 bases, J shed 4 bases, and the junction held 9 bases outside the gene matches. CDR3 protein: CAASASGRSDTQYF. The CDR3 nucleotides are TGTGCCGCCTCGGCTAGCGGGAGATCAGATACGCAGTATTTT.

This chain uses TRBV6-1 with TRBJ1-4, with D perhaps matching TRBD1 (6 bases). The CDR3 is made up of 14 amino acids. Trimming left V 8 bases short and J 4 bases short, with 14 bases between. Germline V CDR1 and CDR2: MNHNS, SASEGT. CDR3 in amino acids: CASQGGAGNEKLFF. The CDR3 DNA is TGTGCCAGCCAAGGGGGGGCAGGTAATGAAAAACTGTTTTTT.

The chain joins TRBV5-4 to TRBJ1-3, with D uncertain. The germline gives CDR1 SGHNT, CDR2 YYREEE (reference sequence). Trimming pared 1 base from V and 4 bases from J, leaving 12 bases between. CDR3 length: 15 residues. The CDR3 reads CASSLYTGVGNTIYF. CDR3 sequence (DNA): TGTGCCAGCAGCTTGTACACCGGGGTAGGAAACACCATATATTTT.

DNA of the CDR3: TGTGCCAGTAGTTTGGGGGCCGGGTGGTCTTTCTTT. Its translation: CASSLGAGWSFF. V usage is TRBV19 and J usage is TRBJ1-1, with D maybe TRBD1 (6 bases). The V gene's germline CDR1 is LNHDA and CDR2 SQIVND (reference sequence). CDR3 length equals 12 residues. Deletions cut 5 bases from V and 12 bases from J, with 16 bases between.